This TCR beta chain was retrieved from a study of shared clonotypes between healthy human individuals. Study-wide context: Per donor, three plates held CD4 naive cells, three held CD4 memory, two held CD8 naive and one held CD8 memory.

Notes on the study in general: Only a few donors were included, so the genetic and exposure-history diversity represented was limited.

Only in-frame clones appear in the TCRdb table, and some are missing; sequencing was by immunoSEQ multiplex PCR. Of roughly 1 million clones in the sample, approximately 80% were seen once. Only Caucasian adults living in Nashville, Tennessee served as donors. This clone was seen once. Its antigen is still unknown. Material: memory CD4+ T cells from PBMCs. Subset indicated: CD45RA-negative fraction. The sequence was obtained from a man between 18 and 35 years old in good health. Some clones in this sample may be carry-over from other donors' samples.

The CDR3 loop is CAILGQGYQPQHF. DNA of the CDR3: TGTGCCATTCTTGGACAGGGGTATCAGCCCCAGCATTTT. V usage is TRBV28 and J usage is TRBJ1-5; 9 bases align to TRBD1. The length of the CDR3 is 13 residues. Germline trimming cut 10 bases from V and 5 bases from J; bases unmatched to any gene: 6. Germline V gives CDR1 MDHEN, CDR2 SYDVKM.